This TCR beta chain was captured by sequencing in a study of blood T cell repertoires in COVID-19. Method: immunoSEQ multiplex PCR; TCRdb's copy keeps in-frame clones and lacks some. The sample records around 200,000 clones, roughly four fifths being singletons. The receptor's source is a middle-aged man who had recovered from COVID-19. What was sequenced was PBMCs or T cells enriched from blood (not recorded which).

CDR3 DNA: TGTGCCAGTAATAATGGGCGGGGGGGCACAGATACGCAGTATTTT. Translating gives CASNNGRGGTDTQYF. This chain connects TRBV19 to TRBJ2-3; 8 bases fit TRBD2. CDR1 LNHDA and CDR2 SQIVND come from the germline V gene (reference sequence). The CDR3 covers 15 residues. V shed 7 bases, J shed 1 base, and the junction held 7 bases outside the gene matches.